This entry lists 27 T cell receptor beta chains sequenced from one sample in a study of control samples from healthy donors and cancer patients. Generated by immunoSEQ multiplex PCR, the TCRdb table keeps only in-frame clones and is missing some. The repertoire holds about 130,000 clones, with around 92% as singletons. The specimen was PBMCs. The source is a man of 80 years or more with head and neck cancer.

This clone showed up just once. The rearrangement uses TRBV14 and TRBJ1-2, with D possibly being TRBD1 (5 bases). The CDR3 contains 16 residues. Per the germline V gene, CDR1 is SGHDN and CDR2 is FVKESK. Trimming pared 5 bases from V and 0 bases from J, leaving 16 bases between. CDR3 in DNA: TGTGCCAGCAGCACTCGGGGCTCAATTACTAACTATGGCTACACCTTC. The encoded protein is CASSTRGSITNYGYTF.

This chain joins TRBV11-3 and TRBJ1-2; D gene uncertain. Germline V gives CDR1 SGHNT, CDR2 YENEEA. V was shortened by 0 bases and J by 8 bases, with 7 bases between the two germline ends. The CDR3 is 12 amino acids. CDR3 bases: TGTGCCAGCAGCTTAGACGGGAAAGGCTACACCTTC. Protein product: CASSLDGKGYTF.

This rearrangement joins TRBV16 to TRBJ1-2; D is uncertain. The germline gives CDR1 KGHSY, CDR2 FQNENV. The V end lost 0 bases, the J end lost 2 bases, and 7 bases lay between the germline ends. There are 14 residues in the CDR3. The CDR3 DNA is TGTGCCAGCAGCCAATCAGGAATAAACTATGGCTACACCTTC. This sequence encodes CASSQSGINYGYTF.

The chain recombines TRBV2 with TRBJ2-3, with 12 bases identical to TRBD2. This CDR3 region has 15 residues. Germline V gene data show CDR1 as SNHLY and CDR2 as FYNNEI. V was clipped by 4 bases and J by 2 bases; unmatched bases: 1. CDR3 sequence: CASSGLAGVTDTQYF. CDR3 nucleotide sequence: TGTGCCAGCAGTGGACTAGCGGGAGTCACAGATACGCAGTATTTT.

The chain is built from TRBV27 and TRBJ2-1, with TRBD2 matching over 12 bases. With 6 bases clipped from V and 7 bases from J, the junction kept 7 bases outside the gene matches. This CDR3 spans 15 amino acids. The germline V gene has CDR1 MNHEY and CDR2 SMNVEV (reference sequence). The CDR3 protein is CASSLLAGGSNEQFF. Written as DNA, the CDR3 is TGTGCCAGCAGCCTACTAGCGGGAGGTAGTAATGAGCAGTTCTTC.

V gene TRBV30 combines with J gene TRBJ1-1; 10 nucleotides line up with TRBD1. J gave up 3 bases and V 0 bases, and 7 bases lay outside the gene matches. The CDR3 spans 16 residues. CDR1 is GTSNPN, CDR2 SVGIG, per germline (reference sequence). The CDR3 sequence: CAWSVGQGLKDTEAFF. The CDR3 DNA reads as TGTGCCTGGAGTGTGGGACAGGGGTTAAAGGACACTGAAGCTTTCTTT.

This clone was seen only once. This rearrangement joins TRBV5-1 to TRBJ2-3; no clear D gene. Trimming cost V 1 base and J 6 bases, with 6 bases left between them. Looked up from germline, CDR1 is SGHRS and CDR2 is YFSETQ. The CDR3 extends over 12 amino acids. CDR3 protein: CASSLYRDTQYF. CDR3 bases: TGCGCCAGCAGCTTGTACCGGGATACGCAGTATTTT.

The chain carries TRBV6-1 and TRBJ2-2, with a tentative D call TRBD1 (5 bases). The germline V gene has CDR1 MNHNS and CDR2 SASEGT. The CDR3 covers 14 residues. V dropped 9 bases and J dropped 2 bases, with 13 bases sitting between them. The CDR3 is CASSRVANTGELFF. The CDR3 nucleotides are TGTGCCAGTAGCAGGGTCGCAAACACCGGGGAGCTGTTTTTT.

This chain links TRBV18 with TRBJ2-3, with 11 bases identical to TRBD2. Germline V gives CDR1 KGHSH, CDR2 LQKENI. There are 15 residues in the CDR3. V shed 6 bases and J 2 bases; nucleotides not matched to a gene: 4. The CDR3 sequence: CASSRSGGATDTQYF. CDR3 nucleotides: TGTGCCAGCTCCCGTAGCGGGGGGGCCACAGATACGCAGTATTTT.

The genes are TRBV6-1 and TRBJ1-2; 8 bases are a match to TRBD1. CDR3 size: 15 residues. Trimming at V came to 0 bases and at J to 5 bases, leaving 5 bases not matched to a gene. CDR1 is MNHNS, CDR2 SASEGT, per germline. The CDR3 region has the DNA TGTGCCAGCAGTGAAGCCAGGACAGGGTGGTATGGCTACACCTTC. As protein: CASSEARTGWYGYTF.

CDR3 bases: TGTGCCAGCAGCTTATTGCGGACTTTTGGCTACACCTTC. The encoded protein is CASSLLRTFGYTF. The chain uses TRBV7-8 and TRBJ1-2, with unresolved D. Trimming stripped 2 bases from V and 7 bases from J, with 11 bases between. There are 13 residues in the CDR3. CDR1 SGHVS and CDR2 FQNEAQ come from the germline V gene.

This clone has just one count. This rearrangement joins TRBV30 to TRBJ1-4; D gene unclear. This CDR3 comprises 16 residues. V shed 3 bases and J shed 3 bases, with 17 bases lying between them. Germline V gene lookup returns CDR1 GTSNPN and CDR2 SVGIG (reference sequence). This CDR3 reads CAWRPPQPTANEKLFF. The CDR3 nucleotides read TGTGCCTGGAGACCCCCCCAGCCCACTGCTAATGAAAAACTGTTTTTT. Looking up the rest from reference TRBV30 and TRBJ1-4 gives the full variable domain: SQTIHQWPATLVQPVGSPLSLECTVEGTSNPNLYWYRQAAGRGLQLLFYSVGIGQISSEVPQNLSASRPQDRQFILSSKKLLLSDSGFYLCAWRPPQPTANEKLFFGSGTQLSVL.

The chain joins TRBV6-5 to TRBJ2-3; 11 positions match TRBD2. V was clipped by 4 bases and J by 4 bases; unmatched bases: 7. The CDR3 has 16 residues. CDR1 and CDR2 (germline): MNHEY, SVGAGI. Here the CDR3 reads CASSWLAGGGADTQYF. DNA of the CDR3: TGTGCCAGCAGTTGGCTAGCGGGAGGAGGCGCAGATACGCAGTATTTT.

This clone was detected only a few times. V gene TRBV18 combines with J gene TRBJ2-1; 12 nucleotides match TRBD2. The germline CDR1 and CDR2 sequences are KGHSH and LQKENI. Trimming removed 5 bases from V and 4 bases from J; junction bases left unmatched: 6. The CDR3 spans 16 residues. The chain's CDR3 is CASSSSLAGGYNEQFF. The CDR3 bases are TGTGCCAGCTCATCTTCACTAGCGGGAGGATACAATGAGCAGTTCTTC.

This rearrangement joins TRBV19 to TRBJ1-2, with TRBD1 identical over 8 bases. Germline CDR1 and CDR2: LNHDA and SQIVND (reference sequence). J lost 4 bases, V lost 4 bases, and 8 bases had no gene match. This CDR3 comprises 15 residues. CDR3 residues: CASSRTGRGGYGYTF. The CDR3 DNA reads TGTGCCAGTAGTAGGACAGGGAGAGGGGGCTATGGCTACACCTTC.

The CDR3 DNA follows: TGTGCCAGCAGCTCCATCCTGACCGGGGAGCTGTTTTTT. Protein sequence: CASSSILTGELFF. V is TRBV7-8 and J is TRBJ2-2; D is uncertain. V was cut by 4 bases and J by 5 bases, with 8 bases left in between. The CDR3 is 13 residues long. CDR1 and CDR2 (germline): SGHVS, FQNEAQ.

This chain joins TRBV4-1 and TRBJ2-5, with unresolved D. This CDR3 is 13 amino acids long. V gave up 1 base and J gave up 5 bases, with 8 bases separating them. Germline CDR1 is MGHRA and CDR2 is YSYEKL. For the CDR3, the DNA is TGCGCCAGCAGCCAAGTTGGTAAGGAGACCCAGTACTTC. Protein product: CASSQVGKETQYF.

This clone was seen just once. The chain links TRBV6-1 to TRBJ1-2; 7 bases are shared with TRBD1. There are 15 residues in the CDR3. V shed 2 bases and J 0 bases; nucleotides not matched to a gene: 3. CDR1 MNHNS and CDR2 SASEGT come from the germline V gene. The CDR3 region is CASSESGGTNYGYTF. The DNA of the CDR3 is TGTGCCAGCAGTGAATCAGGGGGGACTAACTATGGCTACACCTTC.

The CDR3 here is CASSADRSYEQYF. CDR3 bases: TGTGCCAGCAGCGCGGACAGATCCTACGAGCAGTACTTC. This chain uses TRBV7-9 with TRBJ2-7, with D perhaps TRBD1 (6 bases). CDR1 is SEHNR, CDR2 FQNEAQ, per germline (reference sequence). Trimming left V 5 bases short and J 1 base short, with 9 bases between. The CDR3 contains 13 residues. Together with reference TRBV7-9 and TRBJ2-7, the CDR3 gives the full variable domain: DTGVSQNPRHKITKRGQNVTFRCDPISEHNRLYWYRQTLGQGPEFLTYFQNEAQLEKSRLLSDRFSAERPKGSFSTLEIQRTEQGDSAMYLCASSADRSYEQYFGPGTRLTVT.

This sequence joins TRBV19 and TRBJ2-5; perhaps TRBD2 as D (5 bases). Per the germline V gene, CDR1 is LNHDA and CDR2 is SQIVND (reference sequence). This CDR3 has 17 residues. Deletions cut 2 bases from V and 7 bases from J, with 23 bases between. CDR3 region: CASSIWEGTPTRGTQYF. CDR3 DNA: TGTGCCAGTAGTATATGGGAAGGAACCCCCACCCGGGGGACCCAGTACTTC.

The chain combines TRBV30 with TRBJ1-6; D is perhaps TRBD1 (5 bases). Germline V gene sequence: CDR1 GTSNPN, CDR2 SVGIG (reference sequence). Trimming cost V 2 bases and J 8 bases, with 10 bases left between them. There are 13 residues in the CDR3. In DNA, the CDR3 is TGTGCCTGGAGTTCGGGGCGGGATTCACCCCTCCACTTT. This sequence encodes CAWSSGRDSPLHF.

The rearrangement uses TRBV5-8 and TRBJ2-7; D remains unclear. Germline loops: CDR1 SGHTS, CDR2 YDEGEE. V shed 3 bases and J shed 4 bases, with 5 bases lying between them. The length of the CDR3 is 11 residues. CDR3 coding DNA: TGTGCCAGCAGCTGGCGGTACGAGCAGTACTTC. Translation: CASSWRYEQYF.

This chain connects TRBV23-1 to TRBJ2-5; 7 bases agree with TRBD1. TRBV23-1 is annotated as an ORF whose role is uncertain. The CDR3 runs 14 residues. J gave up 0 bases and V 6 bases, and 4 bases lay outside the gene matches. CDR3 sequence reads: CASRDREYQETQYF. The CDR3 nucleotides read TGCGCCAGCAGAGACAGGGAATACCAAGAGACCCAGTACTTC.

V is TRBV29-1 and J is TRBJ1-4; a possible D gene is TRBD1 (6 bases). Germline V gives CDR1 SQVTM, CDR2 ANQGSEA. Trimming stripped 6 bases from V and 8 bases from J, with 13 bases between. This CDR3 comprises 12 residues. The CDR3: CSVGYQGEKLFF. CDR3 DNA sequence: TGCAGCGTGGGGTACCAGGGGGAAAAACTGTTTTTT.

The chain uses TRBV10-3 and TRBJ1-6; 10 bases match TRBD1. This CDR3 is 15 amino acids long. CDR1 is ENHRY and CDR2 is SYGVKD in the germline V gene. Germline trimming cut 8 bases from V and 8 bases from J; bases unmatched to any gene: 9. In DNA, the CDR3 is TGTGCCATCGGAGTAATCGGGACAGGGGATTCACCCCTCCACTTT. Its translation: CAIGVIGTGDSPLHF.

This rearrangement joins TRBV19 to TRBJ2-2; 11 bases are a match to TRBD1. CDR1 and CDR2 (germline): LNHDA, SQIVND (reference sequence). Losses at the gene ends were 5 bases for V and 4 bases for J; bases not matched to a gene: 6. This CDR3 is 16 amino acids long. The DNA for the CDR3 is TGTGCCAGTAGTCCCAGGACAGGGGGCTTCACCGGGGAGCTGTTTTTT. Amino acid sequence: CASSPRTGGFTGELFF.

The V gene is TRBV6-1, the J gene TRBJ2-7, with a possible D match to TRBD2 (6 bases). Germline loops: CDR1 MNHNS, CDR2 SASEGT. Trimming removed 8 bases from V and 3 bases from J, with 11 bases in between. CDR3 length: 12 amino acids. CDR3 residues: CASGRLGYEQYF. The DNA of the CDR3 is TGTGCCAGCGGGCGACTAGGCTACGAGCAGTACTTC.